What follows are 25 T cell receptor beta chains derived from one specimen sequenced in a study of glioma-infiltrating T cells. TCR alpha and beta CDR3 regions were amplified from RNA using iRepertoire nested multiplex PCR. MiXCR, run by TCRdb on the multiplex PCR reads, gives a single entry per CDR3 protein. This table holds approximately 120,000 distinct CDR3 sequences, 25% found once. The sequencing sample was made of glioma tissue, nonneoplastic brain tissue, or PBMCs (not recorded which). Receptor source: a human donor with low-grade glioma or glioblastoma, undergoing nonglioma brain surgery, or in good health (not recorded which).

This rearrangement joins TRBV3-1 to TRBJ2-2; 7 nucleotides agree with TRBD2. The germline V gene has CDR1 LGHDT and CDR2 YNNKEL (reference sequence). CDR3 size: 16 residues. V was clipped by 4 bases and J by 5 bases; unmatched bases: 10. CDR3 in amino acids: CASSPLGRGRTGELFF. The CDR3 DNA reads TGTGCCAGCAGCCCCCTCGGGCGGGGGAGGACCGGGGAGCTGTTTTTT.

Of note for this clonotype: Given a much more abundant clone one base away, this may be a read error. The J gene is TRBJ1-1, the V gene TRBV29-1; D ambiguous. The CDR3 loop spans 13 amino acids. The germline V gene encodes CDR1 SQVTM and CDR2 ANQGSEA. The CDR3 coding sequence is TGCGGCGTTGAAGTATCCTCGAACACTGAAGCTTTCTTT. This codes for CGVEVSSNTEAFF.

The rearrangement links TRBV9 to TRBJ2-1; 12 nucleotides agree with TRBD2. The CDR3 runs to 15 residues. Germline V gene data show CDR1 as SGDLS and CDR2 as YYNGEE. V was pared by 4 bases and J by 7 bases, with 6 bases of the junction left unmatched. As DNA, the CDR3 is TGTGCCAGCAGCCTTACTAGCGGGAGGATGAATGAGCAGTTCTTC. It translates to CASSLTSGRMNEQFF.

At least ten counts were recorded for this clonotype. The DNA of the CDR3 is TGTGCCAGCAGCCAAGAATTGCAGGGCAATCAGCCCCAGCATTTT. It encodes CASSQELQGNQPQHF. The genes are TRBV4-2 and TRBJ1-5; unclear D gene. The germline gives CDR1 LGHNA, CDR2 YNFKEQ. The germline V and J ends were trimmed by 0 bases and 2 bases, with 8 bases remaining between them. CDR3 length: 15 amino acids.

This clonotype was seen repeatedly, ten times or more. The chain carries TRBV20-1 and TRBJ2-7, with 11 bases identical to TRBD1. Per the germline V gene, CDR1 is DFQATT and CDR2 is SNEGSKA (reference sequence). CDR3 size: 14 residues. J gave up 9 bases and V 6 bases, and 13 bases lay outside the gene matches. CDR3 DNA: TGCAGTGCCCCTCCGGGACAGGGGGACTCCGGGCAGTACTTC. It encodes CSAPPGQGDSGQYF.

In its sample, this clonotype was seen many times. The chain couples TRBV7-2 to TRBJ2-3, with TRBD1 identical over 11 bases. The trim removed 3 bases at V and 4 bases at J, leaving 9 bases unmatched. There are 17 residues in the CDR3. Germline-derived CDR1 and CDR2 are SGHTA and FQGNSA. The DNA of the CDR3 is TGTGCCAGCAGCTTCCCCTGGACAGGGGGCGCCTCAGATACGCAGTATTTT. Its translation is CASSFPWTGGASDTQYF.

This clonotype was seen repeatedly, ten times or more. J is TRBJ1-5 and V is TRBV20-1, with unresolved D. This CDR3 region has 13 residues. The germline V gene has CDR1 DFQATT and CDR2 SNEGSKA (reference sequence). V was pared by 0 bases and J by 5 bases, with 8 bases between. The CDR3 here is CSAREALHQPQHF. As DNA, the CDR3 is TGCAGTGCTAGAGAGGCTCTTCATCAGCCCCAGCATTTT.

This clonotype showed up many times. The chain couples TRBV11-2 to TRBJ1-6; no clear D gene. V was clipped by 5 bases and J by 10 bases, with 15 bases between them. Germline V gives CDR1 SGHAT, CDR2 FQNNGV. This CDR3 has 14 residues. The CDR3 spells CASSPRRVESPLHF. CDR3 DNA sequence: TGTGCCAGCAGCCCTCGACGGGTTGAGTCACCCCTCCACTTT.

On this clonotype: A much more abundant neighbour one base away suggests this may be a read error. The chain recombines TRBV19 with TRBJ1-5, with D maybe TRBD1 (5 bases). The CDR3 has 13 residues. Trimming took 3 bases from V and 7 from J, leaving 10 bases between them. Germline V CDR1 and CDR2: LNHDA, SQIVND (reference sequence). The CDR3 loop reads CASSIRVGQPQHF. The DNA for the CDR3 is TGTGCCAGTAGTATCAGGGTAGGACAGCCCCAGCATTTT.

Notes on this clonotype: A single base separates this from a much larger clone, so it may be a read error. The V and J genes are TRBV29-1 and TRBJ1-2; TRBD1 aligns across 7 bases. CDR3 length: 13 amino acids. CDR1 and CDR2 (germline): SQVTM, ANQGSEA. Trimming removed 8 bases from V and 8 bases from J; junction bases left unmatched: 14. The CDR3 DNA is TGCAGCATCACCCCGGGGACAGCGAGAGGCTACACCTTC. It codes for CSITPGTARGYTF.

Notes on this clonotype: With a much larger clone just one base away, this may be a read error. V usage is TRBV4-2 and J usage is TRBJ2-1, with no clear D. The CDR3 runs to 13 residues. CDR1 and CDR2 from the germline V gene are LGHNA and YNFKEQ. CDR3: CASTQDRSNEQFF. The DNA of the CDR3 is TGTGCCAGCACCCAAGACCGGAGCAATGAGCAGTTCTTC.

Details on this clonotype: At one boundary the junction diverges from the germline segment, which might be a read error. The rearrangement uses TRBV4-3 and TRBJ2-7, with 9 bases lining up with TRBD2. This CDR3 contains 17 residues. Germline-derived CDR1 and CDR2 are LGHNA and YSLEER. The CDR3 DNA is TGCGCCAGCAGCCAAGAGGTGTCTAGCGGGACTTCCTACGAGCAGTGCTTC. The encoded protein is CASSQEVSSGTSYEQCF.

In the case of this clonotype: One end of the junction fails to match germline, which may point to a read error. For the CDR3, the DNA is TGTTCCAGCAGTTACGGGCGGAGGCTTGAGAAACTGTTTTTT. Translation gives CSSSYGRRLEKLFF. The V gene is TRBV6-2 or TRBV6-3, the J gene TRBJ1-4; D gene uncertain. Germline CDR1 and CDR2: MNHEY and SVGEGT. This CDR3 contains 14 residues.

This clonotype was picked up many times. The chain combines TRBV7-8 with TRBJ2-1; 8 positions match TRBD2. The CDR3 has 16 amino acids. The V gene end was trimmed by 4 bases and the J gene end by 12 bases; junction bases not matched to a gene: 17. Germline values: CDR1 SGHVS, CDR2 FQNEAQ. DNA of the CDR3: TGTGCCAGCAGCTCCAATATCCGGACTAGCCCCTCGGGGCAGTTCTTC. Residues: CASSSNIRTSPSGQFF.

This clonotype has a handful of counts. This chain uses TRBV29-1 with TRBJ2-1; TRBD2 matches at 10 bases. J gave up 7 bases and V 3 bases, and 12 bases lay outside the gene matches. Per the germline V gene, CDR1 is SQVTM and CDR2 is ANQGSEA. This CDR3 is 16 amino acids long. The CDR3 is CSVDHRLAGVGNEQFF. The CDR3 DNA follows: TGCAGCGTTGACCACAGGCTAGCGGGAGTTGGTAATGAGCAGTTCTTC.

This clonotype came up many times. This chain links TRBV27 with TRBJ2-3, with a weak D call TRBD2 (5 bases). This CDR3 has 14 residues. The ends were cut back, 5 bases at V and 1 base at J, with 10 bases in the middle. The germline CDR1 and CDR2 sequences are MNHEY and SMNVEV (reference sequence). The CDR3 loop reads CASSRRSGTDTQYF. The CDR3 DNA reads as TGTGCCAGCAGTCGGAGGTCGGGCACAGATACGCAGTATTTT.

With regard to this clonotype: A much larger clone differs by one base, so this may be a read error. The CDR3 carries no conserved terminal phenylalanine or tryptophan, so it likely arises from a read error. V gene TRBV24-1 combines with J gene TRBJ2-7; D gene unclear. CDR1 is KGHDR and CDR2 is SFDVKD in the germline V gene. The CDR3 covers 12 residues. Trimming took 0 bases from V and 3 from J, leaving 2 bases between them. The DNA of the CDR3 is TGTGCCACCAGTGATTTGTTCTACGAGCAGTACCTC. It yields the protein CATSDLFYEQYL.

On this clonotype itself: Possible read error: a much larger clone is one base away. The chain recombines TRBV29-1 with TRBJ1-1; D may be TRBD1 (5 bases). Germline CDR1 and CDR2: SQVTM and ANQGSEA. The V gene lost 7 bases and the J gene lost 4 bases, with 22 bases spanning the gap. The CDR3 is made up of 15 amino acids. The CDR3 coding sequence is TGCAGCGCCCAATGGGGCTTTTCCAGTTTCACTGAAGCTTTCTTT. This sequence encodes CSAQWGFSSFTEAFF.

With regard to this clonotype: A read error may explain this, as a much larger clone is one base away. The rearrangement joins TRBV7-3 to TRBJ2-5; 10 nucleotides align to TRBD2. Germline trimming cut 2 bases from V and 2 bases from J; bases unmatched to any gene: 17. The CDR3 runs to 20 residues. From germline, CDR1 is SGHTA and CDR2 FQGTGA. CDR3 sequence (DNA): TGTGCCAGCAGCTTATTCGGCGGGACGTTCCTAGCGGGAGAGCAAGAGACCCAGTACTTC. It translates to CASSLFGGTFLAGEQETQYF.

This clonotype came up many times. The chain carries TRBV10-3 and TRBJ1-1, with D uncertain. The CDR3 sequence is 14 residues long. Per germline, CDR1 ENHRY and CDR2 SYGVKD. Trimming took off 2 bases at V and 0 bases at J, with 7 bases between the two ends. The CDR3 bases are TGTGCCATCAGTGAGGGCAGAATGAACACTGAAGCTTTCTTT. Amino acid sequence: CAISEGRMNTEAFF.

This clonotype was observed a handful of times. The V call is TRBV4-2, the J call TRBJ1-6, with 9 bases matching TRBD1. CDR1 and CDR2 from the germline V gene are LGHNA and YNFKEQ. Losses at the gene ends were 4 bases for V and 7 bases for J; bases not matched to a gene: 5. This CDR3 is 15 amino acids long. CDR3 DNA: TGTGCCAGCAGCCTACGACAGGGGGGGAATTCACCCCTCCACTTT. Its translation: CASSLRQGGNSPLHF.

With regard to this clonotype: A much larger clone lies a single base off, so this may be a read error. V and J are TRBV4-1 and TRBJ1-5; a weak D match, TRBD1 (6 bases). CDR1 and CDR2 (germline): MGHRA, YSYEKL. V was cut by 3 bases and J by 1 base, with 13 bases left in between. CDR3 length: 16 amino acids. The CDR3 spells CASSQGGHGSNQPQHF. The CDR3 coding sequence is TGCGCCAGCAGCCAGGGGGGACATGGCAGCAATCAGCCCCAGCATTTT.

To note about this clonotype: This is likely a read error, given that the CDR3 carries no conserved phenylalanine or tryptophan at its end. The rearrangement uses TRBV6-2 or TRBV6-3 and TRBJ1-2; D remains ambiguous. The germline V gene encodes CDR1 MNHEY and CDR2 SVGEGT. The CDR3 covers 12 residues. Between the trimmed V and J ends, which lost 2 bases and 6 bases, there was a span of 7 bases. This CDR3 is CASSYEVHGYTC. The CDR3, as DNA: TGTGCCAGCAGTTACGAGGTACATGGCTACACCTGC.

This clonotype was seen ten or more times. V gene TRBV20-1 combines with J gene TRBJ2-7; 9 bases agree with TRBD2. Germline CDR1 DFQATT, CDR2 SNEGSKA (reference sequence). The CDR3 covers 12 residues. V was pared by 5 bases and J by 6 bases, with 5 bases of the junction left unmatched. CDR3 sequence: CSAAAGGGEQYF. The CDR3 DNA sequence: TGCAGTGCTGCAGCGGGAGGCGGCGAGCAGTACTTC.

Many counts were recorded for this clonotype. The chain carries TRBV29-1 and TRBJ2-1; TRBD1 matches at 9 bases. Germline V gives CDR1 SQVTM, CDR2 ANQGSEA. This CDR3 comprises 14 residues. Trimming at V came to 6 bases and at J to 5 bases, leaving 8 bases not matched to a gene. In DNA form, the CDR3 reads TGCAGCGTCTTCCGGGACAGGGCCAACAATGAGCAGTTCTTC. This codes for CSVFRDRANNEQFF.